The TCR beta chain under discussion was sequenced for a study of T cell repertoires in cytomegalovirus infection. TCRdb re-called the reads with MiXCR, one entry per CDR3 protein. The sample includes hundreds of thousands of distinct CDR3 sequences, less than 20% of them seen just once. The V end was cut by 1 base, the J end by 0 bases, with 9 bases between. Germline CDR1 and CDR2: LGHNA and YSLEER. CDR3 length: 15 residues. This clonotype was recorded at least ten times. Sequenced input: PBMCs. The chain combines TRBV4-3 with TRBJ2-5; weak D call: TRBD2 (6 bases). This clonotype was obtained from a human donor in good health (CMV status not recorded). Some clones in this sample may be carry-over from other donors' samples. The CDR3 region has the DNA TGCGCCAGCAGCCAAGGGGGACTCCACCAAGAGACCCAGTACTTC. Translation: CASSQGGLHQETQYF.